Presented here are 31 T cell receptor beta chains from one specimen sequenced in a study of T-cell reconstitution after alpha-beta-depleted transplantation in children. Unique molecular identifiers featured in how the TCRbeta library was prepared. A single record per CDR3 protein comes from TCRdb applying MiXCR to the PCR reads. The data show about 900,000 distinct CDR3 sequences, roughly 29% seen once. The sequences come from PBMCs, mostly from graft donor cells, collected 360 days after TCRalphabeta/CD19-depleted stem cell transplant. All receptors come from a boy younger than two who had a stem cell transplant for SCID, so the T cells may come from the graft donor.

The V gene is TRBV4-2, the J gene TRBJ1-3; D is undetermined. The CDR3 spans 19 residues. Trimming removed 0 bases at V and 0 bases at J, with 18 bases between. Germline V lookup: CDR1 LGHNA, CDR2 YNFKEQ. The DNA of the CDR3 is TGTGCCAGCAGCCAAGATGATGTTCGGGCCGCATTCTCTGGAAACACCATATATTTT. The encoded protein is CASSQDDVRAAFSGNTIYF.

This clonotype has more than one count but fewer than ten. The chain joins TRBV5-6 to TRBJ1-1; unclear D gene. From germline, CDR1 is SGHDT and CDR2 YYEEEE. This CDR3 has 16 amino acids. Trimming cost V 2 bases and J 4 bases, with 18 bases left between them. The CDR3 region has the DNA TGTGCCAGCAGCTTCAAAATCAATGACGGAGGCACTGAAGCTTTCTTT. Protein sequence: CASSFKINDGGTEAFF.

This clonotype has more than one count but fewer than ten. The CDR3 loop reads CASSQGQRHQPQHF. CDR3 DNA sequence: TGCGCCAGCAGCCAGGGACAGCGACATCAGCCCCAGCATTTT. The chain couples TRBV4-1 to TRBJ1-5, with 7 nucleotides matching TRBD1. Germline trimming cut 3 bases from V and 5 bases from J; bases unmatched to any gene: 4. This CDR3 spans 14 amino acids. CDR1 and CDR2 from the germline V gene are MGHRA and YSYEKL.

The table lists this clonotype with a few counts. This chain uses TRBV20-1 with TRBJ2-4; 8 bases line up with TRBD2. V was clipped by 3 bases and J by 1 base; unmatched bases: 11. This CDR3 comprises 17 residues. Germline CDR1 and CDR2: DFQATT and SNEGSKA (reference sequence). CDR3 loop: CSASTSGGPRAKNIQYF. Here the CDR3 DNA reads TGCAGTGCTAGTACAAGCGGGGGCCCCCGGGCCAAAAACATTCAGTACTTC.

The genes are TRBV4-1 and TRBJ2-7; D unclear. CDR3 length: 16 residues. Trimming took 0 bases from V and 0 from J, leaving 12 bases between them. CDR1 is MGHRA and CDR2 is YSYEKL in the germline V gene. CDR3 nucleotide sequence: TGCGCCAGCAGCCAAGATTCGCGGCCAGCCTCCTACGAGCAGTACTTC. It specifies CASSQDSRPASYEQYF.

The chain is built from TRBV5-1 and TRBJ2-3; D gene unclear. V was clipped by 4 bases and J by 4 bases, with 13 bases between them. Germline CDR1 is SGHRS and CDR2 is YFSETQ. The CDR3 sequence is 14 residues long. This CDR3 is CASSAWTTPDTQYF. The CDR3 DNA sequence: TGCGCCAGCAGCGCGTGGACGACTCCAGATACGCAGTATTTT.

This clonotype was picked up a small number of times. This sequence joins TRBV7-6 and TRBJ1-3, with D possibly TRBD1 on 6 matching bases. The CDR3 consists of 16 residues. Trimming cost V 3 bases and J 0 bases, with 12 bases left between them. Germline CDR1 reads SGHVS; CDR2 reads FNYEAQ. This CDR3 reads CASSLGGASSGNTIYF. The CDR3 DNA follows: TGTGCCAGCAGCTTGGGGGGGGCGTCCTCTGGAAACACCATATATTTT.

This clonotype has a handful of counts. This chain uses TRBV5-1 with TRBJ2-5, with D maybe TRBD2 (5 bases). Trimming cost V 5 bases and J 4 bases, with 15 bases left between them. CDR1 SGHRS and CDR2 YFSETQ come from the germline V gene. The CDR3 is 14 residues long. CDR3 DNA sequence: TGCGCCAGCAGTCCAGTTGAGGGAGTAGAGACCCAGTACTTC. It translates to CASSPVEGVETQYF.

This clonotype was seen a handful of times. The CDR3 nucleotides read TGCAGTGCCGAAATCACAGGGGCAACAGATACGCAGTATTTT. It specifies CSAEITGATDTQYF. The chain is built from TRBV20-1 and TRBJ2-3; 7 bases fit TRBD1. The CDR3 runs to 14 residues. Unmatched junction bases numbered 9, after V lost 6 bases and J lost 3 bases. Per germline, CDR1 DFQATT and CDR2 SNEGSKA (reference sequence).

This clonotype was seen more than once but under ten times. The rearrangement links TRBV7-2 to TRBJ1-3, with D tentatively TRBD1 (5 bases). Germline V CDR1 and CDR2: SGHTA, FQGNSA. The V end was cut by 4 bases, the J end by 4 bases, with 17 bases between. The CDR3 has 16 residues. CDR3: CASSSSPGPGGNTIYF. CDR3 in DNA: TGTGCCAGCAGCTCGTCCCCAGGGCCAGGGGGAAACACCATATATTTT.

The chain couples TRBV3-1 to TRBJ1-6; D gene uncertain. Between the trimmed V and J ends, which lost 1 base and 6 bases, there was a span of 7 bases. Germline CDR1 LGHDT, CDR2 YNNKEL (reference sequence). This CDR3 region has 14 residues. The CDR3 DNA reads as TGTGCCAGCAGCCAAGGGGGTACTAATTCACCCCTCCACTTT. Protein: CASSQGGTNSPLHF.

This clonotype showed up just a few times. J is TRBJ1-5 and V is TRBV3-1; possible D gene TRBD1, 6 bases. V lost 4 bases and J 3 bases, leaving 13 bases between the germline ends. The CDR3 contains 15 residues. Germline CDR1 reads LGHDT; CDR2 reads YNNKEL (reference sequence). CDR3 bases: TGTGCCAGCAGCCCAAGTTCAGGGGTCAATCAGCCCCAGCATTTT. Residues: CASSPSSGVNQPQHF.

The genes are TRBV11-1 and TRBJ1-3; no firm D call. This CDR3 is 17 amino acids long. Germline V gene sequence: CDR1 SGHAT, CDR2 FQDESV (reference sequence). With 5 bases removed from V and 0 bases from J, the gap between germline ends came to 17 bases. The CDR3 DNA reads TGTGCCAGCAGCCCGAAGACGACAAAGCCCTCTGGAAACACCATATATTTT. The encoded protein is CASSPKTTKPSGNTIYF. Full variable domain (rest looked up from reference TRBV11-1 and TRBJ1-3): EAEVAQSPRYKITEKSQAVAFWCDPISGHATLYWYRQILGQGPELLVQFQDESVVDDSQLPKDRFSAERLKGVDSTLKIQPAELGDSAMYLCASSPKTTKPSGNTIYFGEGSWLTVV.

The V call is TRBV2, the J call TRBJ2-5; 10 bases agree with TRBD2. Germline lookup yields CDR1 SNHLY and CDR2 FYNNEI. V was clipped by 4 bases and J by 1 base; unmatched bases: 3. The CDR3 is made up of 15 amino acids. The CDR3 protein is CASSGPSGGQETQYF. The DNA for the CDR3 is TGTGCCAGCAGTGGACCTAGCGGGGGCCAAGAGACCCAGTACTTC.

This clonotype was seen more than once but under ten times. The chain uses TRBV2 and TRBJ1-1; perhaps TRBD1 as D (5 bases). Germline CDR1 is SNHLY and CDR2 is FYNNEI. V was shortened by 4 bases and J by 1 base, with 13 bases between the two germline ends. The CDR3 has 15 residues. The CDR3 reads CASSGSDRANTEAFF. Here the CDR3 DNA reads TGTGCCAGCAGTGGGTCAGACAGAGCGAACACTGAAGCTTTCTTT.

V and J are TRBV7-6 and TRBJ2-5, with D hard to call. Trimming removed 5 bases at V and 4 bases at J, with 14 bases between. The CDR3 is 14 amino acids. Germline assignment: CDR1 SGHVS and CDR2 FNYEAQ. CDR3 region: CASSPLLSSETQYF. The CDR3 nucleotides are TGTGCCAGCAGCCCCCTACTTTCGTCAGAGACCCAGTACTTC.

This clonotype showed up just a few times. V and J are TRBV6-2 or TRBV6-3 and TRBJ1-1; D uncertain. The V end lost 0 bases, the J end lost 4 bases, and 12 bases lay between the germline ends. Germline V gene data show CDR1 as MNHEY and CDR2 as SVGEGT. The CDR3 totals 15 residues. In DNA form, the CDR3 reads TGTGCCAGCAGTTACTCGAAGGTGGGAAGCACTGAAGCTTTCTTT. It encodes CASSYSKVGSTEAFF.

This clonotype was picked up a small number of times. CDR3 sequence reads: CASSISDGHEQFF. The CDR3 bases are TGTGCCAGTAGTATCTCAGACGGTCATGAGCAGTTCTTC. V gene TRBV19 combines with J gene TRBJ2-1, with D unclear. The CDR3 has 13 amino acids. CDR1 and CDR2 (germline): LNHDA, SQIVND (reference sequence). The V and J ends lost 3 bases and 8 bases respectively, with 11 bases between them.

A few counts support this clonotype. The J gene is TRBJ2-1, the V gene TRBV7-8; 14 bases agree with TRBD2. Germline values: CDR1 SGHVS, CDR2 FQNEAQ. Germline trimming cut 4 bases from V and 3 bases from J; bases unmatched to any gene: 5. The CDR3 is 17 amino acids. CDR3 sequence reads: CASSSGLAGGLYNEQFF. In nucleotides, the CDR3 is TGTGCCAGCAGCTCAGGACTAGCGGGGGGTCTCTACAATGAGCAGTTCTTC.

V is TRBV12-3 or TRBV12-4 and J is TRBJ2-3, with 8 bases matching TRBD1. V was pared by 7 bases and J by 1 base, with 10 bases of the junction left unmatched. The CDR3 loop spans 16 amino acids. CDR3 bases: TGTGCCAGCACTAACCAGGGGACAGGTGGCACAGATACGCAGTATTTT. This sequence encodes CASTNQGTGGTDTQYF.

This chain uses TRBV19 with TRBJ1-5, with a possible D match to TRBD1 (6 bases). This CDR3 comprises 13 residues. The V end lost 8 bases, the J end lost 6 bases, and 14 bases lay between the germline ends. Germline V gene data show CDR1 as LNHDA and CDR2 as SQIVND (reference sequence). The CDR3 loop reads CASCQGLVQPQHF. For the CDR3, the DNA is TGTGCCAGTTGTCAGGGGTTGGTTCAGCCCCAGCATTTT.

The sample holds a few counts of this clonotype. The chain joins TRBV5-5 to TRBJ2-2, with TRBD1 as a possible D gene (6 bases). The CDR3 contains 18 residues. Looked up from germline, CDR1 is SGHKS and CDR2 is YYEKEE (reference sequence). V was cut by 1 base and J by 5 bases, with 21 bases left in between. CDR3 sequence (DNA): TGTGCCAGCAGCTTGATGAGAACAGGGACATTTGGAACCGGGGAGCTGTTTTTT. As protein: CASSLMRTGTFGTGELFF.

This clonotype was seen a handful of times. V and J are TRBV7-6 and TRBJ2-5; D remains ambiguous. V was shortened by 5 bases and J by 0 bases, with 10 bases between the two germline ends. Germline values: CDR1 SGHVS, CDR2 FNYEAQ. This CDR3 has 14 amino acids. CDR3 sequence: CASSEHRHQETQYF. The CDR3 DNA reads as TGTGCCAGCAGCGAGCACAGACACCAAGAGACCCAGTACTTC. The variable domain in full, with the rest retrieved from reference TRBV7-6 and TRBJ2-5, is GAGVSQSPRYKVTKRGQDVALRCDPISGHVSLYWYRQALGQGPEFLTYFNYEAQQDKSGLPNDRFSAERPEGSISTLTIQRTEQRDSAMYRCASSEHRHQETQYFGPGTRLLVL.

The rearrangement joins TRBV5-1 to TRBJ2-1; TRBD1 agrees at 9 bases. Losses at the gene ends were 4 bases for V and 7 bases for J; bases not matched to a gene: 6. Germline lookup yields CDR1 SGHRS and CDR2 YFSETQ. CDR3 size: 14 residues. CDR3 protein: CASSPGTGSNEQFF. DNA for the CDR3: TGCGCCAGCAGCCCCGGGACAGGGTCGAATGAGCAGTTCTTC.

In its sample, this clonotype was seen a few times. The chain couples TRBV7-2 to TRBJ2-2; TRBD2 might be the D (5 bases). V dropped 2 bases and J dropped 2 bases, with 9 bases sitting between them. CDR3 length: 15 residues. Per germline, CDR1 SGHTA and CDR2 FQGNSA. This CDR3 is CASSLRTVNTGELFF. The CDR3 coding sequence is TGTGCCAGCAGCTTACGGACTGTAAACACCGGGGAGCTGTTTTTT.

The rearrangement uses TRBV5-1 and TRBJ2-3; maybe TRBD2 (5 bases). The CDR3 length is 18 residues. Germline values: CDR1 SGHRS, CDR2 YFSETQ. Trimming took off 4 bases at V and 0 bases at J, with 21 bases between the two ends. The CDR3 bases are TGCGCCAGCAGCACCACCTTAGCTCGGACTCTAAGCACAGATACGCAGTATTTT. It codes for CASSTTLARTLSTDTQYF.

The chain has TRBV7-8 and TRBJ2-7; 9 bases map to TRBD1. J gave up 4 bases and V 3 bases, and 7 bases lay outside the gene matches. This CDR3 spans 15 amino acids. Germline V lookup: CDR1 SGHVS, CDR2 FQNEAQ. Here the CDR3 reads CASSLRGTGFYEQYF. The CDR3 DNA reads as TGTGCCAGCAGCTTGCGGGGGACAGGGTTTTACGAGCAGTACTTC.

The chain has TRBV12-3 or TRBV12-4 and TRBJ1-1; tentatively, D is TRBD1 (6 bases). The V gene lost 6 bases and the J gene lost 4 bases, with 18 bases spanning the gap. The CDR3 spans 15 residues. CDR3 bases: TGTGCCAGCAGACAGGGAACGCACGGGGGCACTGAAGCTTTCTTT. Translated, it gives CASRQGTHGGTEAFF.

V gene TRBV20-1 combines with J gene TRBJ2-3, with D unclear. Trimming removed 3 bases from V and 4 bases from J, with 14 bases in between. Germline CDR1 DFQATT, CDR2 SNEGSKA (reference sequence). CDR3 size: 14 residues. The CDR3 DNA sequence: TGCAGTGCTAGTTCGGCCGCGCGGCCAGATACGCAGTATTTT. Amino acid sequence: CSASSAARPDTQYF.

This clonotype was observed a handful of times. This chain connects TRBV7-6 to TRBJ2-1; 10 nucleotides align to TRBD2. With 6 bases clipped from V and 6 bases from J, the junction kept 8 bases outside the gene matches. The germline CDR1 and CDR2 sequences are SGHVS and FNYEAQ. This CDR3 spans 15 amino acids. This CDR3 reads CASSRQAGGGNEQFF. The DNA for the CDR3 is TGTGCCAGCAGTCGCCAAGCGGGGGGGGGCAATGAGCAGTTCTTC.

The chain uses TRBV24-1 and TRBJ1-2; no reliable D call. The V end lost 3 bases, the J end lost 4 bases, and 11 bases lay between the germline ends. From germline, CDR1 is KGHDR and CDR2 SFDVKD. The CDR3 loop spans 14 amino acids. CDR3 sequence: CATSDGGASYGYTF. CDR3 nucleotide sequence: TGTGCCACCAGTGATGGAGGAGCCAGCTATGGCTACACCTTC.